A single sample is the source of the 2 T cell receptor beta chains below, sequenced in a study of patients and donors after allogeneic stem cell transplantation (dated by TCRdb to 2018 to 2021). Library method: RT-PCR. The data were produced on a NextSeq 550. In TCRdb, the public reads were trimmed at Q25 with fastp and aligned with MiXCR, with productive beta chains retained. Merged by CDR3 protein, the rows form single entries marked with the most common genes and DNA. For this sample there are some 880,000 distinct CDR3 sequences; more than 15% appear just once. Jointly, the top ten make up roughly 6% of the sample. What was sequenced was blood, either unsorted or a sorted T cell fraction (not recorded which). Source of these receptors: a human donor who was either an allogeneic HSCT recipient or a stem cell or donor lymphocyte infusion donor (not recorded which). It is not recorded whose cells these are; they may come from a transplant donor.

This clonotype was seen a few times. The CDR3 here is CSVGSRGAGGYTF. The CDR3 bases are TGCAGCGTTGGATCCAGGGGCGCGGGTGGCTACACCTTC. This rearrangement joins TRBV29-1 to TRBJ1-2; D might be TRBD1 (6 bases). This CDR3 has 13 residues. Germline values: CDR1 SQVTM, CDR2 ANQGSEA. Deletions cut 4 bases from V and 7 bases from J, with 16 bases between.

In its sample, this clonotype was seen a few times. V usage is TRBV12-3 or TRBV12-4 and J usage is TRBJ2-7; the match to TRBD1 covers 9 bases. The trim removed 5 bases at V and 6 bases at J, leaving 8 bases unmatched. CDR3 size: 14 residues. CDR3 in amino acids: CASSPPGQGTEQYF. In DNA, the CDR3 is TGTGCCAGCAGTCCTCCAGGACAGGGGACCGAGCAGTACTTC.